This T cell receptor (beta chain) is drawn from a study of tumor-infiltrating lymphocytes in localized non-small cell lung cancer. For the study at large: Some samples were collected after neoadjuvant chemotherapy; smokers, never-smokers and several histologies were included. Broader study findings: Not all patients were TCR sequenced, owing to tissue quantity. Immunotypes IM1 and IM2 had similar TCR-derived T-cell fractions. Technical variation could not be separated from intratumor heterogeneity here.

This clone was found a few times. The antigen is undetermined. The data were produced by immunoSEQ multiplex PCR, yet TCRdb's version contains in-frame clones alone and is incomplete. In the table there are approximately 15,000 clones, 70% to 90% of which are singletons. Trimming cost V 0 bases and J 1 base, with 7 bases left between them. From germline, CDR1 is SGHKS and CDR2 YYEKEE (reference sequence). The CDR3 totals 14 residues. The sequence came from a human donor with non-small cell lung cancer. Sequenced input: uninvolved lung tissue not adjacent to the tumor. V is TRBV5-5 and J is TRBJ1-2, with D tentatively TRBD1 (5 bases). This CDR3 reads CASSLAGGNYGYTF. The CDR3 DNA is TGTGCCAGCAGCTTGGCCGGGGGTAACTATGGCTACACCTTC.